The clone carrying this T cell receptor (beta chain) was counted at least ten times. Its antigen is unidentified. The data originate from a study of metastatic and nonmetastatic thyroid tumors. Looking at the study overall: The authors compared repertoires across blood and tumor or nodule tissue from malignant and benign thyroid patients. Points from the study as a whole: As reported, TCR beta diversity in blood and tumor was significantly higher in malignant thyroid tumors than in benign nodules.

Ahead of thyroid surgery, no patient had received treatment of any kind. Germline-derived CDR1 and CDR2 are ENHRY and SYGVKD. There are 20 residues in the CDR3. Original methodology: Using the CDR3 differences seen across clinicopathological groups, the authors built a distant-metastasis classifier for papillary thyroid cancer, which was meant to discriminate distant-metastatic patients. MiXCR re-clonotyped the PCR reads for TCRdb. TCRdb's processing, not the authors' own work, is the source of the V and J calls. The sample carries some 25,000 clones, approximately 24% recorded once. This TCR was sampled from a female donor with papillary thyroid cancer or a benign thyroid nodule (not recorded which). Some clones in this sample may be carry-over from other donors' samples. Sequencing was done on a sample of blood. The rearrangement uses TRBV10-3 and TRBJ2-3, with TRBD2 identical over 10 bases. CDR3 loop: CPFLTHSQREGYVGTDTQYF. In nucleotides, the CDR3 is TGTCCATTCCTAACTCACTCCCAGCGGGAGGGATATGTTGGCACAGATACGCAGTATTTT.